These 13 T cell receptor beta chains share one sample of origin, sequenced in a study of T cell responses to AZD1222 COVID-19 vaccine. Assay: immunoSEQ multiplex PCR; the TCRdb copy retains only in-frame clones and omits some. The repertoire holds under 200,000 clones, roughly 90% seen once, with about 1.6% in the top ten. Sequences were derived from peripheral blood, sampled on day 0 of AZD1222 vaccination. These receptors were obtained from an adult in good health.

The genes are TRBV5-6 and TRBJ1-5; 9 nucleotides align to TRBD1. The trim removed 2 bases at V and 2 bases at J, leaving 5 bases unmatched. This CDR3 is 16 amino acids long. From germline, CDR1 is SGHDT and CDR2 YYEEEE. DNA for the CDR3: TGTGCCAGCAGCTTAGGGACAGGGCGGCGCAATCAGCCCCAGCATTTT. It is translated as CASSLGTGRRNQPQHF.

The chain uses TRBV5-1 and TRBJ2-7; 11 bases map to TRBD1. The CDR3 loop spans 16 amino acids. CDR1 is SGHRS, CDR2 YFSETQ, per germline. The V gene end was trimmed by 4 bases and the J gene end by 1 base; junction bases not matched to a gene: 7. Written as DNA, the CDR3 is TGCGCCAGCAGCCAACCCCGGGACAGGGGGTCCTACGAGCAGTACTTC. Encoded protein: CASSQPRDRGSYEQYF.

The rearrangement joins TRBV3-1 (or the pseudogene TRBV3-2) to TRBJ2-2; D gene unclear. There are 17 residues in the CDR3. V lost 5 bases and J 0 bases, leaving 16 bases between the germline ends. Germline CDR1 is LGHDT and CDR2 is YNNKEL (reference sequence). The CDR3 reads CASSKSLLSANTGELFF. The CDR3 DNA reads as TGTGCCAGCAGCAAATCCCTACTCTCCGCGAACACCGGGGAGCTGTTTTTT.

CDR3 protein: CASSLASAVSTNYGYTF. The CDR3 DNA follows: TGCGCCAGCAGCTTGGCCTCGGCAGTTTCGACTAACTATGGCTACACCTTC. The gene calls are TRBV5-1 and TRBJ1-2; the D is unclear. Per germline, CDR1 SGHRS and CDR2 YFSETQ. Between the trimmed V and J ends, which lost 0 bases and 0 bases, there was a span of 15 bases. The CDR3 has 17 residues.

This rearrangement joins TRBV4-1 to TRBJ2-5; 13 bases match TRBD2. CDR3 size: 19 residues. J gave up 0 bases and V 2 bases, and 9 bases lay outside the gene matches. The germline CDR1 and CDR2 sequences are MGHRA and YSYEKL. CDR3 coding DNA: TGCGCCAGCAGCCAACGGACTAGCGGGGGCGATATGTACCAAGAGACCCAGTACTTC. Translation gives CASSQRTSGGDMYQETQYF.

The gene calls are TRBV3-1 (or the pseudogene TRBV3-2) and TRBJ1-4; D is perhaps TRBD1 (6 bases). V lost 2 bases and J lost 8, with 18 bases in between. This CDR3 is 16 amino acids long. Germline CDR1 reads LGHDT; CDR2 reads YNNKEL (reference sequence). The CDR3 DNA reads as TGTGCCAGCAGCCAAAGGGGGACATTGGAAAAAGAAAAACTGTTTTTT. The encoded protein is CASSQRGTLEKEKLFF.

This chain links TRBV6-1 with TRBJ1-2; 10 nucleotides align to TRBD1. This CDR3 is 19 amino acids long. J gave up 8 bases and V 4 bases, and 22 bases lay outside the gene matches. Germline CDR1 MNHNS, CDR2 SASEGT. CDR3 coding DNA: TGTGCCAGCAGTGGAAAACAAATGGAGACAGGGGGCGTAGGGAAGGGCTACACCTTC. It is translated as CASSGKQMETGGVGKGYTF.

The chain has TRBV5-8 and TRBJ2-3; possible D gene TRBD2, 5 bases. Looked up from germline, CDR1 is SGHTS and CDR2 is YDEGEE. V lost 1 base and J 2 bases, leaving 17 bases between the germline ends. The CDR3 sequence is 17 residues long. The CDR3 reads CASSLSRPGSTTDTQYF. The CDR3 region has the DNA TGTGCCAGCAGCTTGTCTAGGCCGGGGAGTACCACAGATACGCAGTATTTT.

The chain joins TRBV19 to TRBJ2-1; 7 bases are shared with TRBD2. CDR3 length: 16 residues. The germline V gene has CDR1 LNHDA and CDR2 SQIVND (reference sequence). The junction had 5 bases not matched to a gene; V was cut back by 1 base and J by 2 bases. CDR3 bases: TGTGCCAGTAGTATAGTGGCGGGAGAGCCCTACAATGAGCAGTTCTTC. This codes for CASSIVAGEPYNEQFF.

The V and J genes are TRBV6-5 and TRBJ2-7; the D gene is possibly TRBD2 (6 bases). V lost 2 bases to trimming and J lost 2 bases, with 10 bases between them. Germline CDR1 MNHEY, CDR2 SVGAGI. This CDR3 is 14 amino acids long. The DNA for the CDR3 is TGTGCCAGCAGTTACCAGGGAGGTGCCTACGAGCAGTACTTC. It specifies CASSYQGGAYEQYF.

CDR3 bases: TGTGCCAGCAGCCAATTGACAGGGCGCAATTCACCCCTCCACTTT. Residues: CASSQLTGRNSPLHF. The chain is built from TRBV7-2 and TRBJ1-6; 7 bases align to TRBD1. This CDR3 has 15 residues. V was clipped by 5 bases and J by 7 bases; unmatched bases: 8. The germline CDR1 and CDR2 sequences are SGHTA and FQGNSA.

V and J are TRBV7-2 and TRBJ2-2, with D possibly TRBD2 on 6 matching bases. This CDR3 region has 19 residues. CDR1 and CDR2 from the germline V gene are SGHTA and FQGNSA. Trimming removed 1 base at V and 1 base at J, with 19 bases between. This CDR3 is CASSLVPLAAHVNTGELFF. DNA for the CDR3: TGTGCCAGCAGCTTAGTTCCACTAGCAGCCCATGTGAACACCGGGGAGCTGTTTTTT.

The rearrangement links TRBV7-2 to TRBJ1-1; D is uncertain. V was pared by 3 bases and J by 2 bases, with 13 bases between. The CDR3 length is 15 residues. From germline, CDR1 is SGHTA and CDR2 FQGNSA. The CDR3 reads CASSFSGSRNTEAFF. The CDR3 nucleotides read TGTGCCAGCAGCTTCTCGGGTTCCAGAAACACTGAAGCTTTCTTT.